The 9 T cell receptor beta chains listed next were all sequenced from one sample in a study of T cells in Graves' hyperthyroidism and ophthalmopathy. Template material for amplifying TCR beta CDR3 regions consisted of RNA transcripts. The TCR CDR3 first-round RT-PCR relied on the HTBI primer set. Using its own MiXCR run on the multiplex PCR reads, TCRdb lists one record per CDR3 protein. Of around 760,000 distinct CDR3 sequences listed, roughly a third are singletons. The specimen was blood. The receptors were gathered from a woman aged 40 to 50 with Graves' hyperthyroidism.

A few counts support this clonotype. V usage is TRBV10-3 and J usage is TRBJ2-7; 8 bases line up with TRBD2. The V segment lost 0 bases and the J segment 3 bases; nucleotides outside the gene matches: 4. Germline V gene sequence: CDR1 ENHRY, CDR2 SYGVKD. The CDR3 covers 15 residues. The DNA of the CDR3 is TGTGCCATCAGTGAGTCTGCGGGAGGCAACTACGAGCAGTACTTC. This translates into CAISESAGGNYEQYF.

This clonotype has a handful of counts. The rearrangement joins TRBV7-2 to TRBJ1-6; the D is unclear. This CDR3 is built from 15 residues. Germline lookup yields CDR1 SGHTA and CDR2 FQGNSA. Trimming removed 5 bases at V and 8 bases at J, with 16 bases between. CDR3 region: CASSLNGPLDSPLHF. In DNA form, the CDR3 reads TGTGCCAGCAGCCTCAACGGCCCCTTAGATTCACCCCTCCACTTT. The whole variable domain, filled in from reference TRBV7-2 and TRBJ1-6, reads GAGVSQSPSNKVTEKGKDVELRCDPISGHTALYWYRQSLGQGLEFLIYFQGNSAPDKSGLPSDRFSAERTGGSVSTLTIQRTQQEDSAVYLCASSLNGPLDSPLHFGNGTRLTVT.

Comment on this clonotype: A junction boundary mismatches the germline segment, possibly from a read error. The CDR3 DNA reads TGTGCCAGCAGCCTAGTCAGGAGCACATCCTACGAGCAGCACTTC. It translates to CASSLVRSTSYEQHF. The chain is built from TRBV7-4 and TRBJ2-7; D gene uncertain. The CDR3 spans 15 residues. Per germline, CDR1 SGHVT and CDR2 SQSDAQ.

The chain recombines TRBV5-8 with TRBJ2-7; no clear D gene. V was cut by 0 bases and J by 7 bases, with 14 bases left in between. The CDR3 has 14 amino acids. Germline V gene lookup returns CDR1 SGHTS and CDR2 YDEGEE. The DNA for the CDR3 is TGTGCCAGCAGCTTGGGACTCCGGCCGGAGGAGCAGTACTTC. It specifies CASSLGLRPEEQYF.

Points on this clonotype: One junction end disagrees with the germline gene, perhaps due to a read error. The chain carries TRBV6-5 and TRBJ1-4, with 9 bases aligning to TRBD1. CDR1 is MNHEY and CDR2 is SVGAGI in the germline V gene. This CDR3 comprises 16 residues. The CDR3 protein is CASSHSRTGANEKLFF. For the CDR3, the DNA is TGTGCCAGCAGTCACTCAAGGACAGGGGCCAATGAAAAACTGTTTTTT.

The CDR3 is CASSPGRDSGNTIYF. CDR3 sequence (DNA): TGTGCCAGCAGCCCCGGGAGGGACTCTGGAAACACCATATATTTT. The chain uses TRBV2 and TRBJ1-3, with unresolved D. Per germline, CDR1 SNHLY and CDR2 FYNNEI. CDR3 length: 15 residues. V lost 6 bases to trimming and J lost 0 bases, with 12 bases between them.

This clonotype was recorded many times. The chain recombines TRBV9 with TRBJ1-2; D is uncertain. This CDR3 spans 13 amino acids. Germline-derived CDR1 and CDR2 are SGDLS and YYNGEE. Trimming removed 0 bases from V and 0 bases from J, with 3 bases in between. CDR3 in amino acids: CASSVDSNYGYTF. CDR3 coding DNA: TGTGCCAGCAGCGTAGACTCTAACTATGGCTACACCTTC.

The chain has TRBV6-7 and TRBJ1-5; D may be TRBD1 (6 bases). TRBV6-7 is an ORF for which the function is uncertain. The length of the CDR3 is 17 residues. V lost 2 bases to trimming and J lost 2 bases, with 16 bases between them. The CDR3 DNA sequence: TGTGCCAGCAGTTACGACAGGTCCCGAAGGGGCAATCAGCCCCAGCATTTT. Residues: CASSYDRSRRGNQPQHF.

Ten or more counts support this clonotype. The chain combines TRBV2 with TRBJ1-1; 7 bases agree with TRBD1. This CDR3 contains 13 residues. The germline V gene has CDR1 SNHLY and CDR2 FYNNEI. The junction had 4 bases not matched to a gene; V was cut back by 8 bases and J by 1 base. The CDR3, as DNA: TGTGCCAGCTTCTACAGGGGGAACACTGAAGCTTTCTTT. This encodes CASFYRGNTEAFF.